The 27 T cell receptor beta chains given below trace back to one sample, sequenced in a study of blood T cell repertoires in COVID-19. Assay: immunoSEQ multiplex PCR; the TCRdb copy retains only in-frame clones and omits some. The sample carries approximately 150,000 clones, 87% recorded once. Specimen: peripheral blood. The receptors were sampled from a woman in her sixties with active or convalescent COVID-19.

J is TRBJ1-2 and V is TRBV9, with 7 bases identical to TRBD1. The germline V gene encodes CDR1 SGDLS and CDR2 YYNGEE. CDR3 length equals 15 residues. With 0 bases clipped from V and 8 bases from J, the junction kept 10 bases outside the gene matches. The CDR3 DNA reads TGTGCCAGCAGCGTAGCTCAGCCAGGGGGTTCCGGCTACACCTTC. Protein: CASSVAQPGGSGYTF. The variable domain in full, completed from reference TRBV9 and TRBJ1-2, reads DSGVTQTPKHLITATGQRVTLRCSPRSGDLSVYWYQQSLDQGLQFLIQYYNGEERAKGNILERFSAQQFPDLHSELNLSSLELGDSALYFCASSVAQPGGSGYTFGSGTRLTVV.

CDR3 DNA sequence: TGTGCCAGCAGTGAATATGGGGGACAGGGGGTCGACTCCTACGAGCAGTACTTC. It encodes CASSEYGGQGVDSYEQYF. This chain links TRBV25-1 with TRBJ2-7; 11 nucleotides agree with TRBD1. This CDR3 region has 18 residues. Trimming cost V 0 bases and J 0 bases; bases outside gene matches: 7. Germline CDR1 is MGHDK and CDR2 is SYGVNS.

The chain employs TRBV4-3 and TRBJ1-1, with 7 bases aligning to TRBD1. Trimming at V came to 1 base and at J to 5 bases, leaving 4 bases not matched to a gene. Germline V gene lookup returns CDR1 LGHNA and CDR2 YSLEER. This CDR3 spans 14 amino acids. CDR3: CASSQAPQGTEAFF. The DNA for the CDR3 is TGCGCCAGCAGCCAAGCCCCACAGGGGACTGAAGCTTTCTTT.

CDR3 nucleotides: TGTGCCAGCAGCTCACACCGAAAGGCAGGGGGTGGCGAGCAGTACTTC. It encodes CASSSHRKAGGGEQYF. The V gene is TRBV9, the J gene TRBJ2-7, with 7 bases fitting TRBD1. Germline values: CDR1 SGDLS, CDR2 YYNGEE. Trimming cost V 4 bases and J 6 bases; bases outside gene matches: 16. This CDR3 comprises 16 residues.

This clone was picked up a small number of times. This chain uses TRBV6-2 or TRBV6-3 with TRBJ1-5; D is unclear. Germline V gene sequence: CDR1 MNHEY, CDR2 SVGEGT. V was pared by 6 bases and J by 4 bases, with 7 bases between. The length of the CDR3 is 12 residues. CDR3 region: CASSQLNQPQHF. The CDR3 DNA reads TGTGCCAGCAGCCAGCTAAATCAGCCCCAGCATTTT.

The sample holds one count of this clone. V gene TRBV5-4 combines with J gene TRBJ1-4; D not resolved. The CDR3 is 14 residues long. Germline V gene sequence: CDR1 SGHNT, CDR2 YYREEE (reference sequence). Trimming took 0 bases from V and 6 from J, leaving 9 bases between them. The CDR3 region has the DNA TGTGCCAGCAGCTTGGAGAGAACGGATGAAAAACTGTTTTTT. Residues: CASSLERTDEKLFF.

This clone was counted once. The CDR3 region is CASSEGQNGYTF. The CDR3 bases are TGCGCCAGCAGCGAAGGACAGAATGGCTACACCTTC. The chain links TRBV5-1 to TRBJ1-2; D possibly corresponds to TRBD1 (6 bases). Germline lookup yields CDR1 SGHRS and CDR2 YFSETQ. The CDR3 runs 12 residues. V dropped 4 bases and J dropped 6 bases, with 10 bases sitting between them.

The chain links TRBV6-2 or TRBV6-3 to TRBJ1-5; 8 nucleotides line up with TRBD1. The CDR3 runs 18 residues. The germline V gene has CDR1 MNHEY and CDR2 SVGEGT. V lost 1 base and J lost 4; bases outside the gene matches: 12. For the CDR3, the DNA is TGTGCCAGCAGTTACTTAACCGGGACAGGTCTGTCAAATCAGCCCCAGCATTTT. Translation: CASSYLTGTGLSNQPQHF.

This chain joins TRBV19 and TRBJ1-4; 8 bases fit TRBD1. The CDR3 sequence is 15 residues long. V lost 5 bases, J lost 4 bases, and 6 bases stayed unmatched. Per the germline V gene, CDR1 is LNHDA and CDR2 is SQIVND (reference sequence). The CDR3 region has the DNA TGTGCCAGTAGTCCAGGACAGGGCCTTAATGAAAAACTGTTTTTT. Amino acid sequence: CASSPGQGLNEKLFF. Together with reference TRBV19 and TRBJ1-4, the CDR3 gives the full variable domain: DGGITQSPKYLFRKEGQNVTLSCEQNLNHDAMYWYRQDPGQGLRLIYYSQIVNDFQKGDIAEGYSVSREKKESFPLTVTSAQKNPTAFYLCASSPGQGLNEKLFFGSGTQLSVL.

This chain links TRBV5-4 with TRBJ2-6; 7 bases are a match to TRBD2. Germline CDR1 is SGHNT and CDR2 is YYREEE (reference sequence). Germline trimming cut 9 bases from V and 3 bases from J; bases unmatched to any gene: 9. This CDR3 is 15 amino acids long. The CDR3 coding sequence is TGTGCCACGTGGGGGGGAGGAGGTGGGGCCAACGTCCTGACTTTC. Protein product: CATWGGGGGANVLTF.

The chain uses TRBV29-1 and TRBJ1-2; 7 bases agree with TRBD1. V shed 7 bases, J shed 6 bases, and the junction held 5 bases outside the gene matches. CDR1 and CDR2 from the germline V gene are SQVTM and ANQGSEA. The CDR3 consists of 11 residues. In DNA, the CDR3 is TGCAGCGACCGACAGGGCGATGGCTACACCTTC. It specifies CSDRQGDGYTF.

This chain joins TRBV9 and TRBJ1-1; D might be TRBD1 (5 bases). The germline gives CDR1 SGDLS, CDR2 YYNGEE. V lost 0 bases to trimming and J lost 0 bases, with 9 bases between them. The CDR3 is 15 amino acids. CDR3 bases: TGTGCCAGCAGCGTAGCGGAGACAGTGAACACTGAAGCTTTCTTT. As protein: CASSVAETVNTEAFF.

This clone has more than one count but fewer than ten. This chain connects TRBV19 to TRBJ1-5; D not resolved. This CDR3 region has 13 residues. Germline loops: CDR1 LNHDA, CDR2 SQIVND (reference sequence). V gave up 0 bases and J gave up 6 bases, with 6 bases separating them. CDR3 DNA sequence: TGTGCCAGTAGTATAGATGACATTCAGCCCCAGCATTTT. It translates to CASSIDDIQPQHF.

This clone was seen only a few times. This chain connects TRBV12-5 to TRBJ1-2, with a weak D call TRBD1 (5 bases). CDR1 is LGHNT, CDR2 FRNRAP, per germline. The CDR3 is 13 amino acids. The V and J ends lost 6 bases and 6 bases respectively, with 14 bases between them. Here the CDR3 DNA reads TGTGCTAGTGGGATACAGGCTGTTGATGGCTACACCTTC. Protein product: CASGIQAVDGYTF.

The chain combines TRBV19 with TRBJ2-5; 8 positions agree with TRBD1. This CDR3 comprises 13 residues. Germline CDR1 LNHDA, CDR2 SQIVND (reference sequence). J lost 5 bases, V lost 8 bases, and 7 bases had no gene match. In DNA, the CDR3 is TGTGCCAGTTCTGGACAGGGCAGGGAGACCCAGTACTTC. Amino acids: CASSGQGRETQYF.

V gene TRBV2 combines with J gene TRBJ2-4; 8 nucleotides align to TRBD1. CDR3 length: 17 residues. The germline V gene has CDR1 SNHLY and CDR2 FYNNEI. V dropped 5 bases and J dropped 3; count of bases not matched to a gene: 12. CDR3 in DNA: TGTGCCAGCAGTCCAAGGACAGGGTATACGGGCAAAAACATTCAGTACTTC. It yields the protein CASSPRTGYTGKNIQYF. Complete variable domain (other parts from reference TRBV2 and TRBJ2-4): EPEVTQTPSHQVTQMGQEVILRCVPISNHLYFYWYRQILGQKVEFLVSFYNNEISEKSEIFDDQFSVERPDGSNFTLKIRSTKLEDSAMYFCASSPRTGYTGKNIQYFGAGTRLSVL.

This clone was observed a few times. For the CDR3, the DNA is TGTGCCAGCAGCTTAGCGCTCCAGGATACGCAGTATTTT. This codes for CASSLALQDTQYF. This sequence joins TRBV7-2 and TRBJ2-3; D not resolved. With 0 bases removed from V and 6 bases from J, the gap between germline ends came to 7 bases. The CDR3 totals 13 residues. Germline CDR1 SGHTA, CDR2 FQGNSA.

The chain employs TRBV6-5 and TRBJ2-7; 7 nucleotides align to TRBD2. The CDR3 is 11 amino acids. With V trimmed by 5 bases and J by 12 bases, 7 bases remained unmatched. CDR1 is MNHEY, CDR2 SVGAGI, per germline. The CDR3 nucleotides are TGTGCCAGCAGTCTCGGGGACTATTCGTACTTC. Its translation is CASSLGDYSYF.

The genes are TRBV29-1 and TRBJ1-2, with 9 bases matching TRBD1. Germline CDR1 reads SQVTM; CDR2 reads ANQGSEA. The CDR3 is made up of 14 amino acids. V shed 2 bases and J 6 bases; nucleotides not matched to a gene: 7. The CDR3 here is CSVEPGTGTHGYTF. CDR3 nucleotide sequence: TGCAGCGTTGAACCCGGGACAGGGACCCATGGCTACACCTTC.

This clone has ten or more counts. The CDR3 region has the DNA TGTGCCAGCTCAAACGCGGGGGGGAGAATGCCAGGAGAGCAGTACTTC. As protein: CASSNAGGRMPGEQYF. The gene calls are TRBV18 and TRBJ2-7; TRBD2 agrees at 9 bases. From germline, CDR1 is KGHSH and CDR2 LQKENI. V lost 5 bases and J lost 7; bases outside the gene matches: 15. There are 16 residues in the CDR3.

The V call is TRBV13, the J call TRBJ2-2, with 9 nucleotides matching TRBD2. CDR3 size: 17 residues. Trimming cost V 5 bases and J 1 base; bases outside gene matches: 8. Germline loops: CDR1 PRHDT, CDR2 FYEKMQ (reference sequence). CDR3 loop: CASSASSSGVNTGELFF. The CDR3 coding sequence is TGTGCCAGCAGCGCCTCTTCTAGCGGGGTGAACACCGGGGAGCTGTTTTTT.

This sequence joins TRBV19 and TRBJ2-3; 7 nucleotides match TRBD2. The CDR3 has 15 residues. Germline V CDR1 and CDR2: LNHDA, SQIVND (reference sequence). Trimming removed 5 bases from V and 0 bases from J; junction bases left unmatched: 5. The CDR3 spells CASSFSGSSTDTQYF. Here the CDR3 DNA reads TGTGCCAGTAGTTTTAGCGGGTCTAGCACAGATACGCAGTATTTT.

The gene calls are TRBV23-1 and TRBJ1-1, with 10 bases matching TRBD1. TRBV23-1 falls under the ORF class, with uncertain function. V trimming: 4 bases; J trimming: 10 bases; junction bases outside the gene matches: 15. The CDR3 loop spans 16 amino acids. The CDR3 nucleotides read TGCGCCAGCAGTCGGGACAGGGGAAATAGGAATAGTAGAGCTTTCTTT. Translating it yields CASSRDRGNRNSRAFF.

The chain joins TRBV3-1 (or the pseudogene TRBV3-2) to TRBJ1-1, with 7 bases matching TRBD1. Germline assignment: CDR1 LGHDT and CDR2 YNNKEL (reference sequence). The J segment lost 6 bases and the V segment lost 0 bases, leaving 10 bases of the junction unmatched. The CDR3 has 16 residues. The CDR3 is CASSQDSARGNAEAFF. The CDR3 nucleotides are TGTGCCAGCAGCCAAGATTCGGCCAGGGGGAATGCTGAAGCTTTCTTT.

The V gene is TRBV7-9, the J gene TRBJ1-4; 11 nucleotides align to TRBD1. This CDR3 has 14 residues. Germline CDR1 and CDR2: SEHNR and FQNEAQ (reference sequence). V dropped 7 bases and J dropped 6; count of bases not matched to a gene: 4. CDR3 residues: CASTDRGRDEKLFF. As DNA, the CDR3 is TGTGCCAGCACGGACAGGGGGCGGGATGAAAAACTGTTTTTT.

This rearrangement joins TRBV2 to TRBJ1-4; D is perhaps TRBD1 (6 bases). The V end was cut by 4 bases, the J end by 7 bases, with 13 bases between. CDR1 and CDR2 from the germline V gene are SNHLY and FYNNEI. CDR3 size: 14 residues. CDR3: CASSVTGKTEKLFF. CDR3 sequence (DNA): TGTGCCAGCAGTGTAACAGGGAAAACTGAAAAACTGTTTTTT.

CDR3 sequence reads: CASSLQPGPNEKLFF. The DNA for the CDR3 is TGTGCCAGCAGCTTACAGCCAGGCCCGAATGAAAAACTGTTTTTT. The chain has TRBV7-3 and TRBJ1-4; D gene uncertain. The germline V and J ends were trimmed by 2 bases and 5 bases, with 12 bases remaining between them. The CDR3 extends over 15 amino acids. Per the germline V gene, CDR1 is SGHTA and CDR2 is FQGTGA.